These 9 T cell receptor beta chains originate from one sample sequenced in a study of glioma-infiltrating T cells. Amplification of TCR alpha and beta CDR3 regions from RNA used iRepertoire nested multiplex PCR. TCRdb re-called the multiplex PCR reads through MiXCR, storing one row per CDR3 protein. The profile covers a few hundred thousand distinct CDR3 sequences, with 41% appearing a single time and 12% taken by the ten largest. Material for sequencing was glioma tissue, nonneoplastic brain tissue, or PBMCs (not recorded which). The source is a human donor with low-grade glioma or glioblastoma, undergoing nonglioma brain surgery, or in good health (not recorded which).

The chain carries TRBV5-5 and TRBJ1-3; the D gene is possibly TRBD1 (5 bases). CDR3 length equals 14 residues. Germline V gene data show CDR1 as SGHKS and CDR2 as YYEKEE (reference sequence). The ends were cut back, 8 bases at V and 0 bases at J, with 12 bases in the middle. The CDR3 is CASGIDSSGNTIYF. The CDR3 bases are TGTGCCAGTGGAATTGACAGCTCTGGAAACACCATATATTTT.

The CDR3 DNA follows: TGTGCCATCAACCCAGTACAGGGCACTGAAGCTTTCTTT. Its translation is CAINPVQGTEAFF. This chain links TRBV10-3 with TRBJ1-1, with D perhaps matching TRBD1 (6 bases). The CDR3 extends over 13 amino acids. The germline V gene has CDR1 ENHRY and CDR2 SYGVKD. Trimming stripped 7 bases from V and 4 bases from J, with 13 bases between.

This rearrangement joins TRBV6-1 to TRBJ2-2; TRBD2 matches at 10 bases. With V trimmed by 6 bases and J by 2 bases, 6 bases remained unmatched. Germline V gene sequence: CDR1 MNHNS, CDR2 SASEGT. The CDR3 spans 16 residues. The CDR3 loop reads CASSSGTSVNTGELFF. In nucleotides, the CDR3 is TGTGCCAGCAGCTCCGGGACTAGCGTAAACACCGGGGAGCTGTTTTTT.

V gene TRBV6-6 combines with J gene TRBJ2-7, with 7 nucleotides matching TRBD1. CDR3 size: 17 residues. After removal of 7 bases from V and 5 bases from J, the junction contained 20 bases not matched to a gene. The germline CDR1 and CDR2 sequences are MNHNY and SVGAGI (reference sequence). CDR3 region: CASTSGPRDRVFNEQYF. Written as DNA, the CDR3 is TGTGCCAGCACCTCCGGGCCACGAGACAGGGTTTTCAACGAGCAGTACTTC.

This clonotype showed up many times. This chain uses TRBV6-6 with TRBJ1-1, with D unclear. The CDR3 runs to 11 residues. The V gene's germline CDR1 is MNHNY and CDR2 SVGAGI (reference sequence). Trimming took 0 bases from V and 11 from J, leaving 7 bases between them. The CDR3 sequence: CASSYSAFAFF. The CDR3 DNA sequence: TGTGCCAGCAGTTACTCGGCCTTCGCTTTCTTT.

A remark on this clonotype: This may stem from a read error, because a much larger clone lies one nucleotide away. The J gene is TRBJ2-1, the V gene TRBV6-1; 10 bases line up with TRBD1. The DNA end lines up better with TRBJ2-7; the J call may be wrong. The CDR3 length is 15 residues. CDR1 MNHNS and CDR2 SASEGT come from the germline V gene. CDR3 region: CASTTGTGVYNEQYF. The CDR3 coding sequence is TGTGCCAGCACGACCGGGACAGGGGTATACAATGAGCAGTACTTC.

The rearrangement links TRBV7-2 to TRBJ2-1; 10 bases align to TRBD1. The DNA end lines up better with TRBJ2-7; the J call may be wrong. The CDR3 is 17 amino acids. Germline V gene sequence: CDR1 SGHTA, CDR2 FQGNSA. CDR3 sequence: CASSLGDRGRRPYEQYF. Written as DNA, the CDR3 is TGTGCCAGCAGCTTAGGGGACAGGGGACGAAGGCCTTACGAGCAGTACTTC.

This clonotype was found a few times. This sequence joins TRBV29-1 and TRBJ1-2; TRBD1 might be the D (6 bases). The CDR3 runs to 12 residues. Germline assignment: CDR1 SQVTM and CDR2 ANQGSEA. V was shortened by 7 bases and J by 1 base, with 10 bases between the two germline ends. The CDR3 DNA is TGCAGCGCGGGGGGCAGTAACTATGGCTACACCTTC. Translation gives CSAGGSNYGYTF.

To note about this clonotype: As the CDR3 is not closed by the conserved phenylalanine or tryptophan, this likely results from a read error. V is TRBV15 and J is TRBJ1-6, with TRBD1 matching 7 bases. This CDR3 comprises 14 residues. Trimming removed 3 bases from V and 7 bases from J; junction bases left unmatched: 3. Per germline, CDR1 LNHNV and CDR2 YYDKDF (reference sequence). This CDR3 reads CATSRTGWNSPLHL. CDR3 bases: TGTGCCACCAGCAGGACAGGGTGGAATTCACCCCTCCACCTT.